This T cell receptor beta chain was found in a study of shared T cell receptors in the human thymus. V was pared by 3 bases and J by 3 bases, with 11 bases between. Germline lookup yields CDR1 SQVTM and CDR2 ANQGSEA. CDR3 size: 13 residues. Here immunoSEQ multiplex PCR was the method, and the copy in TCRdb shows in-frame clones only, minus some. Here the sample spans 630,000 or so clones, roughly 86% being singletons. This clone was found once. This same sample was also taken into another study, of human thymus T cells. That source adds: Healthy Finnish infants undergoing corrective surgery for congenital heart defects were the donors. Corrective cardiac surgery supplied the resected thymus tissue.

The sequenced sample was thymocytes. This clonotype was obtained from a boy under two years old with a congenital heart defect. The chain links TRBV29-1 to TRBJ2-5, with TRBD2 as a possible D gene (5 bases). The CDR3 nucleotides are TGCAGCGTTGATGAGGGAAAAGAAGAGACCCAGTACTTC. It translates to CSVDEGKEETQYF.